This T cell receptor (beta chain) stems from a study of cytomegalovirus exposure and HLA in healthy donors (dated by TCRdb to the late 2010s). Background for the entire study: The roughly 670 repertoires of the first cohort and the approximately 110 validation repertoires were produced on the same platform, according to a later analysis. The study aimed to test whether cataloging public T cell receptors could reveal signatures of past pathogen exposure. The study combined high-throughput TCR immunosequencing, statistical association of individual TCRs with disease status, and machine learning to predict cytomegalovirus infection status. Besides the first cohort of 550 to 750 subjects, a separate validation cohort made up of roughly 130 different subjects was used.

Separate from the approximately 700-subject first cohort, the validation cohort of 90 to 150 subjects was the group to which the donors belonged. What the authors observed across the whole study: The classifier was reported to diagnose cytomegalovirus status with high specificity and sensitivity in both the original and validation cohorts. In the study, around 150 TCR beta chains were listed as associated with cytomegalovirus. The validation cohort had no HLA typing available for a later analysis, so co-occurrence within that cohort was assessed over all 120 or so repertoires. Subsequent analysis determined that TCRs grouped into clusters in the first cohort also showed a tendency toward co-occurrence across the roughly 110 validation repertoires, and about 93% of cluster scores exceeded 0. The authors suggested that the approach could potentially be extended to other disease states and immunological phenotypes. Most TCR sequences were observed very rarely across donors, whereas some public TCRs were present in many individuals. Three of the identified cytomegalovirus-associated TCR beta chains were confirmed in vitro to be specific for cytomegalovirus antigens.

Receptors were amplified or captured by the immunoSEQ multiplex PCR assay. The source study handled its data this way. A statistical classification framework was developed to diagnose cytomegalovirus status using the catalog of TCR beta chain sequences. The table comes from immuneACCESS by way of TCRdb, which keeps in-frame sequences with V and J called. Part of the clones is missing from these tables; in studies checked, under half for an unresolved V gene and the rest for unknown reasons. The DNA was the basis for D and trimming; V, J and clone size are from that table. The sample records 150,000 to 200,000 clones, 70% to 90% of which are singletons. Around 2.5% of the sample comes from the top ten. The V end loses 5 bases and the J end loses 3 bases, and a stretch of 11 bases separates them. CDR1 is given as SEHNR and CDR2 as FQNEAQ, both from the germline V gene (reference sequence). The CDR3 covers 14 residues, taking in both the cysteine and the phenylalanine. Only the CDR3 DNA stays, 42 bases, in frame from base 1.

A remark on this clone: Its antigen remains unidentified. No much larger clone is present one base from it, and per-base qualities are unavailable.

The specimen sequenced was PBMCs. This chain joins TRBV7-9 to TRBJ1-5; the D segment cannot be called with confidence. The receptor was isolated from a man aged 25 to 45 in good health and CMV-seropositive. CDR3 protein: CASSARDTNQPQHF. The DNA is TGTGCCAGCAGCGCCCGGGATACCAATCAGCCCCAGCATTTT.